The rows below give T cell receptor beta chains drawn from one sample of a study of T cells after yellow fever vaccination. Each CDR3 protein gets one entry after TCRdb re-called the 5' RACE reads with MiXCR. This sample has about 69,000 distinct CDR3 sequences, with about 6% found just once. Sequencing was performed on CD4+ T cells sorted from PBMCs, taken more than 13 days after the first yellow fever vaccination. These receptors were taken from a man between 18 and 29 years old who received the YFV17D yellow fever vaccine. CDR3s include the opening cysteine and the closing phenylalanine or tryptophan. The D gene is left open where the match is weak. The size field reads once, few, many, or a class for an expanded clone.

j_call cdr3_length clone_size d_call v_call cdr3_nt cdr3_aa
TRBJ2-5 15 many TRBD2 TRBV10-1 TGCGCCAGCAGTGCCCTAGCGGGGGCACGGGAGACCCAGTACTTC CASSALAGARETQYF
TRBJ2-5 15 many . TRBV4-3 TGCGCCAGCAGCCAAAAGAAAGCGGTAGGAGAGACCCAGTACTTC CASSQKKAVGETQYF
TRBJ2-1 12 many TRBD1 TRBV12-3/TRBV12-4 TGTGCCAGCAGCGCAGGGGGTACTGAGCAGTTCTTC CASSAGGTEQFF
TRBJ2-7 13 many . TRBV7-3 TGTGCCAGCAGCCCAACGTCGGGTTTCGAGCAGTACTTC CASSPTSGFEQYF
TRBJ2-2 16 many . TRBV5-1 TGCGCCAGCAGCCCCGGCGGACTGTCCAACACCGGGGAGCTGTTTTTT CASSPGGLSNTGELFF
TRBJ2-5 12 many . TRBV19 TGTGCCTCCCGGAGTGACCAAGAGACCCAGTACTTC CASRSDQETQYF
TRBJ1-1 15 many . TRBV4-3 TGCGCCAGCAGCCAAGATAGAGCAGGCCGCACTGAAGCTTTCTTT CASSQDRAGRTEAFF
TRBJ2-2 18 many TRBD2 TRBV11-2 TGTGCCAGCAGCTTACTCCTAGCGGGGGGGCGTGGCACCGGGGAGCTGTTTTTT CASSLLLAGGRGTGELFF
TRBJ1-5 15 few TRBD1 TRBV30 TGTGCCTGGGGGCCGGGACAGGGGATATTTCAGCCCCAGCATTTT CAWGPGQGIFQPQHF
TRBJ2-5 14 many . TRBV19 TGTGCCAGTAGCCAGGGGCTTTTCCAAGAGACCCAGTACTTC CASSQGLFQETQYF
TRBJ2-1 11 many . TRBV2 TGTGCCGCTTGTAAGGGTAATGAGCAGTTCTTC CAACKGNEQFF
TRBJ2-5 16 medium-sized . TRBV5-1 TGCGCCAGCAGCTTGGCGGACACCTCCTCGGGGGAGACCCAGTACTTC CASSLADTSSGETQYF
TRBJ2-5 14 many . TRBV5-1 TGCGCCAGCAGCCCAGGGACAACCCAAGAGACCCAGTACTTC CASSPGTTQETQYF
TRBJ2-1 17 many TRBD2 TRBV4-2 TGTGCCAGCAGCCAAGAACCAGCGGGGAGCTCCTACAATGAGCAGTTCTTC CASSQEPAGSSYNEQFF
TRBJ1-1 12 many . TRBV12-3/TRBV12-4 TGTGCCAGCAGTTTGTGGAACACTGAAGCTTTCTTT CASSLWNTEAFF
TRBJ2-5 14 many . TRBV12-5 TGTGCTAGTGGTTTGGCCAGGGTTCAAGAGACCCAGTACTTC CASGLARVQETQYF
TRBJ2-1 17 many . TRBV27 TGTGCCAGCAGTTCATTTTTGGGGGGCCTTCGGCCTAATGAGCAGTTCTTC CASSSFLGGLRPNEQFF
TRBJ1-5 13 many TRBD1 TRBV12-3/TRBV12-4 TGTGCCAGCACTAAACAGGGGGATCAGCCCCAGCATTTT CASTKQGDQPQHF
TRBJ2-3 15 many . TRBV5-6 TGTGCCAGCAGCCCCCTGGGGGGGGCCGACGATACGCAGTATTTT CASSPLGGADDTQYF
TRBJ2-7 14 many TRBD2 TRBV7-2 TGTGCCAGCAGCTTAGGTGGGGGGGCCTACGAGCAGTACTTC CASSLGGGAYEQYF
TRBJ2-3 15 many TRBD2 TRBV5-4 TGTGCCAGCAGCTTGGCGAGCGGGGGCACAGATACGCAGTATTTT CASSLASGGTDTQYF
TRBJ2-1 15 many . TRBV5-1 TGCGCCAGCAGCTTGGCGATAGCCGTCGACAATGAGCAGTTCTTC CASSLAIAVDNEQFF
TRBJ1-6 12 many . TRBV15 TGTGCCACCAGTCGATTCTTTTCACCCCTCCACTTT CATSRFFSPLHF
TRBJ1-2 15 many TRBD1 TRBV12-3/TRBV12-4 TGTGCCAGCAGCAACCGGGACAGACCTAACTATGGCTACACCTTC CASSNRDRPNYGYTF
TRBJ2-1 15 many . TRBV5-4 TGTGCCAGCAGCTTTGGTTCTATCTCCTACAATGAGCAGTTCTTC CASSFGSISYNEQFF
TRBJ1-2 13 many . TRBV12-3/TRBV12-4 TGTGCCAGCAGTTCCTCCGCGGGCTATGGCTACACCTTC CASSSSAGYGYTF
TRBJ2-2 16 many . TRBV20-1 TGCAGTGCTAGAGATAATGGGGTACTACGGTCCGGGGAGCTGTTTTTT CSARDNGVLRSGELFF
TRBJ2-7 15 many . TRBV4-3 TGCGCCAGCAGCCTTCTAGCCAGGGACTCCTACGAGCAGTACTTC CASSLLARDSYEQYF
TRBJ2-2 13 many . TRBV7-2 TGTGCCAGCAGCTTAGCCCAGGTGGCGAAGCTGTTTTTT CASSLAQVAKLFF